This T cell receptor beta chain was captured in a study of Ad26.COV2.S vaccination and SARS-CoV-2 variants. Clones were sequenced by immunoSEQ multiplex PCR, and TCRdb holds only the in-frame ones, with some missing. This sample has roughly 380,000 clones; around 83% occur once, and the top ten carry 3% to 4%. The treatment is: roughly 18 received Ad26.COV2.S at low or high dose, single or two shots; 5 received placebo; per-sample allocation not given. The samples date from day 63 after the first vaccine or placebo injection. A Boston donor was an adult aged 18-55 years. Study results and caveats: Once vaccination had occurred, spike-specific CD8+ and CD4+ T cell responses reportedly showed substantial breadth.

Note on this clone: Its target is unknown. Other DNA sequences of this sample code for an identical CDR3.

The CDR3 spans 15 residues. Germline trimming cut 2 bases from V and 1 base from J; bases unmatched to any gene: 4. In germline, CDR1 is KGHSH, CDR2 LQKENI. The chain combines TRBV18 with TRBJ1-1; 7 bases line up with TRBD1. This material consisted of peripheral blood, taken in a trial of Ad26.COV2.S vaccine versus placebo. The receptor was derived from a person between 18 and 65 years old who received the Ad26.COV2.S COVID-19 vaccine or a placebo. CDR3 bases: TGTGCCAGCTCACCAAGACAGGGAGCGAACACTGAAGCTTTCTTT. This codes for CASSPRQGANTEAFF.